The following is a T cell receptor (beta chain) sequence with its context. The antigen it recognizes is unknown. A much bigger clone sits one base away, suggesting this may be a read error. Library preparation was by multiplex PCR. These reads were obtained on an Illumina HiSeq 4000. CDR3 regions were amplified by Arm-PCR with iRepertoire HTBI primers to construct TCR beta libraries. Gel purification was performed on PCR products prior to sequencing. The source study handled its data this way. A total of under 80 TRBV and approximately 15 TRBJ segments were identified across samples and were used for gene usage analysis of CDR3 amino acid clonotypes. COPE and FqMerger were used to merge the filtered high-quality paired reads into contigs. BLAST was used to align contigs to IMGT TRBV, TRBD and TRBJ reference genes, and CDR3 was defined according to IMGT. Any clonotype with a frequency above 0.1% was classified as a highly expanded clone. Shannon entropy was used to measure repertoire diversity, and the Gini coefficient was used to measure V-J evenness. A clonotype was considered public if more than one individual shared it. TCRdb applied fastp at Q25 and MiXCR to the public reads, then kept only in-frame beta chains. Records with the same CDR3 protein are collapsed into one entry carrying the most frequent genes and DNA. TCRdb's processing, not the authors', yielded these V and J calls. The table for this sample lists over 650,000 distinct CDR3 sequences; 30% of them were counted only once. The ten biggest clones cover about 40% of the sample.

Relative to germline, V is 0 bases shorter and J is 1 base shorter, with 9 bases between their ends. For CDR1 and CDR2, the germline V gene (reference sequence) lists GTSNPN and SVGIG. The CDR3 has 14 amino acids, counting the end cysteine and phenylalanine. Left in the record is the CDR3 DNA by itself, 42 bases read in frame from the first base. This sample was included in a study of regulatory T cells in long-lasting Graves disease (TCRdb year 2021). With regard to the full study: To count as having persistent Graves' disease, a patient had to have received antithyroid drug treatment for over 5 years with TSH receptor autoantibodies remaining persistently positive. Peripheral blood TCR sequencing and RNA sequencing compared persistent Graves' disease patients with newly diagnosed Graves' disease patients. The study was conducted in China and was registered as a clinical trial. A total of some 35 samples underwent TCR sequencing: some 13 from persistent and around 20 from newly diagnosed Graves' disease patients. Persistent Graves' disease patients in the clinical cohort had taken antithyroid drugs for roughly ten years on average.

General findings and caveats noted by the study authors: The authors acknowledged the small sample size as a limitation that may reduce accuracy. Persistent Graves' disease patients showed lower TCR Shannon entropy and fewer highly expanded clones than newly diagnosed patients, suggesting clonal expansion. A larger number of public clonotypes was shared among persistent patients (approximately 3,000) than among newly diagnosed patients (roughly 1,000). TRBV28, TRBJ1-2 and TRBJ2-5 were preferentially used in persistent disease, while TRBV20-1 and TRBJ2-1 were favored in newly diagnosed disease. Sequencing and analysis were restricted to the TCR beta chain. Only peripheral blood was studied, because thyroid tissue, the primary lesion, was inaccessible.

The sample's time point label is to be understood as: persistent/refractory GD, antithyroid drugs over 5 years with positive TRAb. For both TCR sequencing and RNA sequencing, RNA was extracted from PBMCs in TRIzol. Graves' disease was diagnosed according to American Thyroid Association guidelines. Patients were recruited from an endocrinology department in Xi'an, China. From each patient, approximately 10 milliliters of peripheral blood was collected into an EDTA anticoagulant tube. PBMCs were isolated by Ficoll Paque Plus density gradient separation without further T cell sorting. An Agilent 2100 Bioanalyzer and agarose gel were used to check RNA quality, while a NanoDrop 2000 measured RNA concentration.

Source: peripheral blood mononuclear cells (PBMCs), taken when the disease was refractory, from a patient treated with antithyroid drugs. The TCR originated in a female donor with Graves disease. The chain is encoded by TRBV30 joined to TRBJ1-1, with the D gene call left open. Read as DNA, the sequence is TGTGCCTGGAGTGTCGGACCACAGAACACTGAAGCTTTCTTT. Translated, it gives CAWSVGPQNTEAFF.